The rows below give T cell receptor beta chains drawn from one sample of a study of blood T cell repertoires in COVID-19. Produced via immunoSEQ multiplex PCR; TCRdb's table is partial and in-frame only. Among about 240,000 clones listed, around 83% were seen once. The sequenced sample was peripheral blood. The receptors originated from a woman of 80 years or more with acute or convalescent COVID-19. CDR3s include the opening cysteine and the closing phenylalanine or tryptophan. D genes are given only for firm matches. The size of a clone is reported for some rows only, either as once, few or many, or as a class for expanded clones.

TRBJ2-5	NA	TRBV20-1	10	NA	TGCAGTGCTGGGGCCGGGACCCAGTACTTC	CSAGAGTQYF
TRBJ2-1	NA	TRBV3-1/TRBV3-2	14	TRBD1	TGTGCCAGCAGCATCCGGACAGGGGGCCATGAGCAGTTCTTC	CASSIRTGGHEQFF
TRBJ1-2	few	TRBV6-4	13	NA	TGTGCCAGCAGTCTCGGGAGTAACTATGGCTACACCTTC	CASSLGSNYGYTF
TRBJ2-7	once	TRBV3-1/TRBV3-2	13	TRBD2	TGTGCCAGCAGCCAAGGACTAGCTCGCGAGCAGTACTTC	CASSQGLAREQYF
TRBJ1-6	NA	TRBV28	14	NA	TGTGCCAGCAGTTTGGCCTTTTTCAATTCACCCCTCCACTTT	CASSLAFFNSPLHF
TRBJ2-3	NA	TRBV9	16	NA	TGTGCCAGCAGCGATGGGACACCCGCTAGCACAGATACGCAGTATTTT	CASSDGTPASTDTQYF
TRBJ1-1	NA	TRBV19	15	TRBD1	TGTGCCAGCCGACAGGGGGGAATAACGGATACTGAAGCTTTCTTT	CASRQGGITDTEAFF
TRBJ1-1	NA	TRBV5-4	14	NA	TGTGCCAGCAACCCGGGACATCAGAACACTGAAGCTTTCTTT	CASNPGHQNTEAFF
TRBJ2-5	NA	TRBV7-6	16	NA	TGTGCCAGCAGCTTAGCGGCCCTGAACAAACGAGAGACCCAGTACTTC	CASSLAALNKRETQYF
TRBJ2-7	NA	TRBV5-6	15	NA	TGTGCCAGCAGTAATACGGAGCTAGGGAGGAACGAGCAGTACTTC	CASSNTELGRNEQYF
TRBJ1-6	NA	TRBV30	15	TRBD1	TGTGCCTGGAGTGGGACAGGGGGCGGTAATTCACCCCTCCACTTT	CAWSGTGGGNSPLHF
TRBJ2-1	NA	TRBV3-1/TRBV3-2	15	NA	TGTGCCAGCAGCCAAGATGGGCCAGGGGCCCATGAGCAGTTCTTC	CASSQDGPGAHEQFF
TRBJ2-3	NA	TRBV6-1	16	NA	TGTGCCAGCAGTGTTCAGACAGTTGCTCCCACAGATACGCAGTATTTT	CASSVQTVAPTDTQYF